What follows are 13 T cell receptor beta chains derived from one specimen sequenced in a study of T cells in Graves' hyperthyroidism and ophthalmopathy. The TCR beta CDR3 regions underwent amplification using RNA transcripts as the source. The primer set for the first-round RT-PCR of the TCR CDR3 was HTBI. TCRdb recomputed calls from the multiplex PCR reads with MiXCR, one row per CDR3 protein. The sample holds 700,000 or so distinct CDR3 sequences, roughly 15% seen once. The specimen was blood. Every receptor here comes from a woman aged 50 to 60 with Graves' ophthalmopathy.

This clonotype was detected ten times or more. The rearrangement joins TRBV28 to TRBJ2-7, with a tentative D call TRBD1 (5 bases). The ends were cut back, 2 bases at V and 2 bases at J, with 10 bases in the middle. Germline-derived CDR1 and CDR2 are MDHEN and SYDVKM. This CDR3 region has 14 residues. The CDR3 sequence: CASSLAAGTYEQYF. The CDR3 nucleotides are TGTGCCAGCAGTTTAGCGGCAGGGACCTACGAGCAGTACTTC. The full variable domain, with the rest looked up from reference TRBV28 and TRBJ2-7, is DVKVTQSSRYLVKRTGEKVFLECVQDMDHENMFWYRQDPGLGLRLIYFSYDVKMKEKGDIPEGYSVSREKKERFSLILESASTNQTSMYLCASSLAAGTYEQYFGPGTRLTVT.

This chain joins TRBV4-3 and TRBJ2-5; 7 nucleotides match TRBD2. This CDR3 contains 17 residues. Trimming removed 1 base from V and 3 bases from J; junction bases left unmatched: 11. Germline assignment: CDR1 LGHNA and CDR2 YSLEER. CDR3 DNA: TGCGCCAGCAGCCAAGGAGGTGGGAGGGCCACCGAAGAGACCCAGTACTTC. It codes for CASSQGGGRATEETQYF.

The chain couples TRBV27 to TRBJ2-1; 9 bases are a match to TRBD2. The CDR3 length is 15 residues. Germline V gene data show CDR1 as MNHEY and CDR2 as SMNVEV (reference sequence). Trimming at V came to 5 bases and at J to 6 bases, leaving 8 bases not matched to a gene. The CDR3: CASSLGLARGNEQFF. CDR3 nucleotide sequence: TGTGCCAGCAGTCTTGGACTAGCGCGAGGCAATGAGCAGTTCTTC.

The V gene is TRBV18, the J gene TRBJ2-1; 9 bases fit TRBD2. V lost 1 base to trimming and J lost 7 bases; unmatched junction nucleotides: 2. The CDR3 has 14 amino acids. The germline V gene has CDR1 KGHSH and CDR2 LQKENI. CDR3 sequence: CASSPLTSGNEQFF. The CDR3 coding sequence is TGTGCCAGCTCACCACTGACTAGCGGTAATGAGCAGTTCTTC.

This clonotype was found many times. This chain joins TRBV20-1 and TRBJ2-1; 7 bases agree with TRBD2. This CDR3 spans 13 amino acids. V lost 1 base and J lost 8; bases outside the gene matches: 5. Per the germline V gene, CDR1 is DFQATT and CDR2 is SNEGSKA (reference sequence). CDR3 sequence: CSARGLAVDEQFF. CDR3 DNA sequence: TGCAGTGCTAGAGGACTAGCCGTAGATGAGCAGTTCTTC.

The rearrangement joins TRBV9 to TRBJ1-1; D may be TRBD1 (6 bases). Germline-derived CDR1 and CDR2 are SGDLS and YYNGEE. Trimming shortened V by 2 bases and J by 0 bases, and 11 bases separated the two germline ends. The CDR3 is 15 amino acids. The CDR3 DNA follows: TGTGCCAGCAGCGTGGGGGGACACTTGAACACTGAAGCTTTCTTT. This translates into CASSVGGHLNTEAFF.

This clonotype was detected ten times or more. The rearrangement links TRBV28 to TRBJ2-1, with 14 bases fitting TRBD2. The CDR3 runs 18 residues. V was pared by 8 bases and J by 4 bases, with 13 bases of the junction left unmatched. Germline assignment: CDR1 MDHEN and CDR2 SYDVKM. The CDR3 region is CASGSLGTSGSQYNEQFF. The CDR3 DNA reads TGTGCCAGCGGTTCGTTAGGGACTAGCGGGAGCCAGTACAATGAGCAGTTCTTC.

This clonotype was seen ten or more times. The chain uses TRBV6-2 or TRBV6-3 and TRBJ1-1, with 11 bases fitting TRBD1. Germline V gene data show CDR1 as MNHEY and CDR2 as SVGEGT. This CDR3 contains 15 residues. V gave up 4 bases and J gave up 7 bases; unmatched junction bases: 8. The CDR3 loop reads CASSLDRGPSYEAFF. Here the CDR3 DNA reads TGTGCCAGCAGTTTGGACAGGGGGCCTTCGTATGAAGCTTTCTTT.

This clonotype was detected once. A single base separates this from a much larger clone, so it may be a read error. V and J are TRBV12-3 or TRBV12-4 and TRBJ2-1; no definite D call. The CDR3 is 16 amino acids. The CDR3 bases are TGTGCCAGCCGCTCCGTCACTCTTCTAAAGGGCAATGAGCAGCTCTTC. It is translated as CASRSVTLLKGNEQLF.

Ten or more counts support this clonotype. The chain combines TRBV27 with TRBJ2-7; no clear D gene. The CDR3 runs 13 residues. V lost 2 bases to trimming and J lost 3 bases, with 8 bases between them. Germline V gene sequence: CDR1 MNHEY, CDR2 SMNVEV (reference sequence). The CDR3 sequence: CASSLVLGYEQYF. The CDR3 coding sequence is TGTGCCAGCAGTTTAGTCTTGGGCTACGAGCAGTACTTC.

In this sample, this clonotype turned up many times. The gene calls are TRBV30 and TRBJ2-1; D remains unclear. The V and J ends lost 2 bases and 2 bases respectively, with 7 bases between them. Germline values: CDR1 GTSNPN, CDR2 SVGIG (reference sequence). The CDR3 runs 13 residues. The CDR3, as DNA: TGTGCCTGGAGTAGTAATACCTACAATGAGCAGTTCTTC. Translated: CAWSSNTYNEQFF.

The V and J genes are TRBV7-2 and TRBJ2-7; D unresolved. CDR1 and CDR2 from the germline V gene are SGHTA and FQGNSA. The CDR3 runs 14 residues. Trimming cost V 4 bases and J 1 base, with 11 bases left between them. The CDR3 region is CASSSSAASYEQYF. The CDR3 DNA is TGTGCCAGCAGCTCATCCGCAGCTTCCTACGAGCAGTACTTC.

This sequence joins TRBV6-1 and TRBJ2-5; perhaps TRBD2 as D (6 bases). Germline CDR1 is MNHNS and CDR2 is SASEGT. This CDR3 region has 13 residues. V lost 6 bases and J 5 bases, leaving 13 bases between the germline ends. The CDR3, as DNA: TGTGCCAGCAGGAAAGCGGGCGGGGAGACCCAGTACTTC. It specifies CASRKAGGETQYF.